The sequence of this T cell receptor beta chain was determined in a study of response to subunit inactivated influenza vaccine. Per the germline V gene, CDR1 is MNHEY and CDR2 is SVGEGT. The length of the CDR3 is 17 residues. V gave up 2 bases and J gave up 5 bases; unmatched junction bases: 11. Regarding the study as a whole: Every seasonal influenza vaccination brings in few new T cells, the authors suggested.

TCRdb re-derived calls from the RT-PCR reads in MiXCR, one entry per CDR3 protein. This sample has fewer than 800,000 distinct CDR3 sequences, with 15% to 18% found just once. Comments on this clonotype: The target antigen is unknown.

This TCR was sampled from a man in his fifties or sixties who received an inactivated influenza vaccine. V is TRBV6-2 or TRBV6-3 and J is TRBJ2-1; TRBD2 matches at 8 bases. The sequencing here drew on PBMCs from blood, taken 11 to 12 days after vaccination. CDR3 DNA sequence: TGTGCCAGCAGTTACCTAAGTGGACTAGCTCGAGACAATGAGCAGTTCTTC. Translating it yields CASSYLSGLARDNEQFF.